This T cell receptor beta chain was sequenced during a study of T cells in localized non-small cell lung cancer. Findings of the study overall: The study found T cell clonality highest in uninvolved adjacent lung, above tumor. Across samples, adjacent lung featured a median approximately 60 of the top 100 tumor clones.

Some clones are missing from TCRdb's copy, which holds only in-frame ones; the method was immunoSEQ multiplex PCR. This table holds about 30,000 clones, approximately 88% found once. This CDR3 has 17 amino acids. J was trimmed by 0 bases and V by 2 bases; bases with no gene match: 8. Germline-derived CDR1 and CDR2 are SGHRS and YFSETQ. Concerning this clone itself: Its target is not known.

The source material was peripheral blood, sampled before any cancer treatment. The origin of this receptor is a male donor aged 60 or older with stage I lung adenocarcinoma. The V call is TRBV5-1, the J call TRBJ2-4, with 7 bases fitting TRBD1. The CDR3 DNA reads as TGCGCCAGCAGCTTCGGTAGGGACAGCATAGCCAAAAACATTCAGTACTTC. It translates to CASSFGRDSIAKNIQYF.